This TCR beta chain was identified during a study of PD-L1 blockade in urothelial cancer. Study details: At 3 weeks (second dose) and 6 weeks after starting treatment, blood was analyzed. Study-wide points: Lower pretreatment blood TCR clonality, under the median, predicted better survival, researchers reported.

Losses at the gene ends were 4 bases for V and 5 bases for J; bases not matched to a gene: 4. CDR1 and CDR2 from the germline V gene are GTSNPN and SVGIG (reference sequence). This CDR3 is built from 12 residues. The time point is: pretreatment peripheral blood. In this sample, this clone turned up many times. Its antigen is not known. Different DNA sequences within this sample yield the same CDR3. Clones were sequenced by immunoSEQ multiplex PCR, and TCRdb holds only the in-frame ones, with some missing. The table records tens of thousands of clones, 75% to 85% of them present only once. Specimen: PBMCs, collected around atezolizumab (anti-PD-L1) treatment. The TCR comes from a man between 65 and 85 years old with urothelial cancer. The V call is TRBV30, the J call TRBJ1-1, with 7 bases identical to TRBD1. CDR3 amino acids: CAWTDRATEAFF. The CDR3 nucleotides read TGTGCCTGGACTGACAGGGCGACTGAAGCTTTCTTT.